This T cell receptor (beta chain) derives from a study of glioma-infiltrating T cells. Germline loops: CDR1 LNHNV, CDR2 YYDKDF (reference sequence). V lost 1 base and J lost 4, with 10 bases in between. This CDR3 has 14 amino acids. Amplification of TCR alpha and beta CDR3 regions from RNA used iRepertoire nested multiplex PCR. One-step reverse transcription and amplification started from approximately 100-400 ng of tissue mRNA or PBMC total RNA. TCRdb redid the calling of the multiplex PCR reads with MiXCR, one entry per CDR3 protein. The sample has around 180,000 distinct CDR3 sequences; more than 35% are singletons. Notes on this clonotype: The antigen is not known.

Study-wide findings and caveats: Non-neoplastic patients had below-expected tissue-blood divergence, while all gliomas exceeded expectation. Only very few CDR3 sequences appeared in both tissue and blood.

V usage is TRBV15 and J usage is TRBJ2-5; D is unclear. The receptor's source is a human donor with low-grade glioma or glioblastoma, undergoing nonglioma brain surgery, or in good health (not recorded which). Material: glioma tissue, nonneoplastic brain tissue, or PBMCs (not recorded which). The CDR3 is CATSRGGFRETQYF. In DNA, the CDR3 is TGTGCCACCAGCAGAGGAGGATTTAGAGAGACCCAGTACTTC.